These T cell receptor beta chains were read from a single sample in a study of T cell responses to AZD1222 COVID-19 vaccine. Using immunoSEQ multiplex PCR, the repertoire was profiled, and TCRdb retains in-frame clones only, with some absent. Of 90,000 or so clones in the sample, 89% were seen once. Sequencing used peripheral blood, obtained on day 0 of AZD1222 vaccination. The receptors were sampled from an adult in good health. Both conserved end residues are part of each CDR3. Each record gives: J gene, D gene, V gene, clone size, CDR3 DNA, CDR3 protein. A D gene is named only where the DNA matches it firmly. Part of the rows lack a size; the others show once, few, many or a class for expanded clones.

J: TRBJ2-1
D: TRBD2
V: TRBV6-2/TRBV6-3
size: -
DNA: TGTGCCAGCAGTTTTGGACTAGCGGGAGATGAGCAGTTCTTC
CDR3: CASSFGLAGDEQFF

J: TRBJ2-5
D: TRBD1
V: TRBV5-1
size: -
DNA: TGCGCCAGCAGCATGGGGACAGGGGGCCAAGAGACCCAGTACTTC
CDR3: CASSMGTGGQETQYF

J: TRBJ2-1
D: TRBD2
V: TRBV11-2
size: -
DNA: TGTGCCAGCAGCTTGGGTAGCGGGAGGACGAGCTCCTACAATGAGCAGTTCTTC
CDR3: CASSLGSGRTSSYNEQFF

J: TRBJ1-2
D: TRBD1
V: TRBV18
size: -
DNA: TGTGCCAGCTCACCTACGAACCAGGGGGCGGAGGGCTACACCTTC
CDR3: CASSPTNQGAEGYTF

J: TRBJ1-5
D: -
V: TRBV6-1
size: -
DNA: TGTGCCAGCAGTGAACCCGAACAGCCCCAGCATTTT
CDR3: CASSEPEQPQHF

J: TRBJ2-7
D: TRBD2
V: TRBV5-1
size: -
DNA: TGCGCCAGCAGCTTGGTTCTAGCGGGAAACTACGAGCAGTACTTC
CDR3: CASSLVLAGNYEQYF

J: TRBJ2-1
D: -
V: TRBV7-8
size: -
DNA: TGTGCCAGCAGCTTGTGGCTAGGGGTAAACAATGAGCAGTTCTTC
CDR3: CASSLWLGVNNEQFF

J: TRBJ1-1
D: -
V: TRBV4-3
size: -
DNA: TGCGCCAGCAGCCAAGATGAGAGTTCTACCACTGAAGCTTTCTTT
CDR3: CASSQDESSTTEAFF

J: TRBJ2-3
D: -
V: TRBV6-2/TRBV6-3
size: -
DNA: TGTGCCAGCAGTCCCCGCGTCGGCACAGATACGCAGTATTTT
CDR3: CASSPRVGTDTQYF

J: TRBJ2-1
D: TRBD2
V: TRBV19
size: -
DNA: TGTGCCAGTAGTATAGAGAGCGGACTAGCGGGGAACAATGAGCAGTTCTTC
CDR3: CASSIESGLAGNNEQFF

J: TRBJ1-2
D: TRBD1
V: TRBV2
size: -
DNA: TGTGCCAGCAGTGCCGGGACAGACTATGGCTACACCTTC
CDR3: CASSAGTDYGYTF

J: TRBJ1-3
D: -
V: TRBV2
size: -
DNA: TGTGCCAGCGGGAAGAATGGAAACACCATATATTTT
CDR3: CASGKNGNTIYF

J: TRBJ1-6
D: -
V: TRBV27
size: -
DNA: TGTGCCAGCAGTTTATCGCAGTCTTATAATTCACCCCTCCACTTT
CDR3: CASSLSQSYNSPLHF

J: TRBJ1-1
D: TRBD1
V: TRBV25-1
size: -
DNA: TGTGCCAGCAGTCCCAACAGGGGACAGGGGGGACTGAACACTGAAGCTTTCTTT
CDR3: CASSPNRGQGGLNTEAFF

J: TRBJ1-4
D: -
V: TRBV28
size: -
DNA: TGTGCCAGCACCGGCCCAACTAATGAAAAACTGTTTTTT
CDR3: CASTGPTNEKLFF

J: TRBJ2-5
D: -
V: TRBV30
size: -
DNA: TGTGCCTGCGGAGTGGCAAGAGGGACCCAGTACTTC
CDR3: CACGVARGTQYF

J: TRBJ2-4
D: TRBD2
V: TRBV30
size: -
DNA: TGTGCCTGGACCTTATCCGGGACTACCAAAAACATTCAGTACTTC
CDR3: CAWTLSGTTKNIQYF

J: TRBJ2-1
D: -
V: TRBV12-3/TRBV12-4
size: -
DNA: TGTGCCAGCAGTCCTCAGCTGGTGAATGAGCAGTTCTTC
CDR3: CASSPQLVNEQFF

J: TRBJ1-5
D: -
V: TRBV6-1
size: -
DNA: TGTGCCAGCAGTGAGTTATGGGGGACCAGGCAGCCCCAGCATTTT
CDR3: CASSELWGTRQPQHF

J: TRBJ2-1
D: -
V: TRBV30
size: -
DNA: TGTGCCTGGAGTGGTATTAATGAGGTTGAGCAGTTCTTC
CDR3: CAWSGINEVEQFF

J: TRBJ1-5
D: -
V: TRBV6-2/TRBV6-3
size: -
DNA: TGTGCCAGCAGTTACTCGATCGGGCAGGGGAATCAGCCCCAGCATTTT
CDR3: CASSYSIGQGNQPQHF

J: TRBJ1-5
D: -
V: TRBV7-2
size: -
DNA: TGTGCCAGCAGCTTTTCCGGAAATCAGCCCCAGCATTTT
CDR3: CASSFSGNQPQHF

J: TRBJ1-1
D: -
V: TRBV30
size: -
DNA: TGTGCCTGGAGTGTGGGAGGGTCCATGATGAACACTGAAGCTTTCTTT
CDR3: CAWSVGGSMMNTEAFF

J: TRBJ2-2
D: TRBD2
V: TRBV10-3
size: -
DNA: TGTGCCATCGGACTAGCGAGAGAGGCCGGGGAGCTGTTTTTT
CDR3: CAIGLAREAGELFF

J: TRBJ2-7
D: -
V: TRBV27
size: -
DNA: TGTGCCAGCAGTTTCCAGGGGGGATCCTACGAGCAGTACTTC
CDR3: CASSFQGGSYEQYF

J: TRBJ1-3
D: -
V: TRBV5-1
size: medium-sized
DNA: TGCGCCAGCAGCGATGGAAACACCATATATTTT
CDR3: CASSDGNTIYF

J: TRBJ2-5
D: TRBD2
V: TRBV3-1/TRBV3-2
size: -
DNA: TGTGCCAGCAGCCTCACAGCGGGAGAAGTGGAGACCCAGTACTTC
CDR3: CASSLTAGEVETQYF

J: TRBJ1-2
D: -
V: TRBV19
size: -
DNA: TGTGCCAGTAGACCGAGGGGCAGGGGAAGCTATGGCTACACCTTC
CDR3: CASRPRGRGSYGYTF

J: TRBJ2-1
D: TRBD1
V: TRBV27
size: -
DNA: TGTGCCAGCAGGTTCCTTCCTCCCAGGGGGCACAATGAGCAGTTCTTC
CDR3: CASRFLPPRGHNEQFF

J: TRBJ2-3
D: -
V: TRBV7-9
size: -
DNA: TGTGCCAGCAGGCATCCTACCAACACAGATACGCAGTATTTT
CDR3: CASRHPTNTDTQYF

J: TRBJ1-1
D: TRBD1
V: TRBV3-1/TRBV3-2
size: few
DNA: TGTGCCAGCAGCGTTTCGACAGGGGGAAACACTGAAGCTTTCTTT
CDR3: CASSVSTGGNTEAFF

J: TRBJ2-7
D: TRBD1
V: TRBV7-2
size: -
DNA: TGTGCCAGCAGCTTAGCTCAAAGGACAGGACCCTACGAGCAGTACTTC
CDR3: CASSLAQRTGPYEQYF

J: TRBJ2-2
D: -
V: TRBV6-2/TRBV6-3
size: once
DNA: TGTGCCAGCAGTTACTCGAACACCGGGGAGCTGTTTTTT
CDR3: CASSYSNTGELFF

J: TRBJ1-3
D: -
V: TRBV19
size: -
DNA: TGTGCCAGCCATCCGGCCCGGCCGAGGGGAAACACCATATATTTT
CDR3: CASHPARPRGNTIYF

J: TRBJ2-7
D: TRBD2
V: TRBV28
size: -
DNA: TGTGCCAGCAGTTTAATATTAAGGACTAGCGGGCCGGGTACCTACGAGCAGTACTTC
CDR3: CASSLILRTSGPGTYEQYF